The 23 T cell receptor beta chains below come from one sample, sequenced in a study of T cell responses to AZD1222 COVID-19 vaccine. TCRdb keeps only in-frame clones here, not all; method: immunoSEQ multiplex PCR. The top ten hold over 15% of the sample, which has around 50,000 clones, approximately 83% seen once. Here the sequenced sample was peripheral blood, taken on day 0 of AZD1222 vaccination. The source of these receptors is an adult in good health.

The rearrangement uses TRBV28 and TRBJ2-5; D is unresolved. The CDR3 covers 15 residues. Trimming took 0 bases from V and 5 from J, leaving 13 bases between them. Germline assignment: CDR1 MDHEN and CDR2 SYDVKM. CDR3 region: CASSLWEQAIETQYF. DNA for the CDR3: TGTGCCAGCAGTTTATGGGAGCAGGCAATCGAGACCCAGTACTTC.

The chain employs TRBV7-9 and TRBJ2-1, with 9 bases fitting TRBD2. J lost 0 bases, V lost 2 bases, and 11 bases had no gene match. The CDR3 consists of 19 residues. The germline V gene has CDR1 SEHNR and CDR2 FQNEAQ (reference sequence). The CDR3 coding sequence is TGTGCCAGCAGCTTAACCCCGTCTCGACTAGCGGCCTCCTACAATGAGCAGTTCTTC. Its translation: CASSLTPSRLAASYNEQFF.

The CDR3 coding sequence is TGCGCCAGCAGCTTGGGGGCAGGGGGCGGGTCGGAGGAGACCCAGTACTTC. It is translated as CASSLGAGGGSEETQYF. V is TRBV5-1 and J is TRBJ2-5, with 8 positions matching TRBD1. CDR3 size: 17 residues. The germline gives CDR1 SGHRS, CDR2 YFSETQ. V gave up 0 bases and J gave up 5 bases; unmatched junction bases: 12.

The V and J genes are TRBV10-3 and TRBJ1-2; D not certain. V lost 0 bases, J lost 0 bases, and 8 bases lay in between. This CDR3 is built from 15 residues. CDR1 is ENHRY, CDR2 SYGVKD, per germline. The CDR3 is CAISESGGTNYGYTF. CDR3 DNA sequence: TGTGCCATCAGTGAGTCGGGAGGAACTAACTATGGCTACACCTTC.

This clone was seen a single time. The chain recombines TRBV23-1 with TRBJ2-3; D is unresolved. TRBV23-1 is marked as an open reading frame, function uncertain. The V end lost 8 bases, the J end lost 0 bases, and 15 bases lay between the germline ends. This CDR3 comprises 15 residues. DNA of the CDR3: TGCGCCAGCGGGCAATGGGCCGATAGCACAGATACGCAGTATTTT. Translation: CASGQWADSTDTQYF.

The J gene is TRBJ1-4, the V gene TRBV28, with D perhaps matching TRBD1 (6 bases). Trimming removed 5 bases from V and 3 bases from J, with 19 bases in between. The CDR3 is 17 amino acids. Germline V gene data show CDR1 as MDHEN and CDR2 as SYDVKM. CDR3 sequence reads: CASSPQGESAPNEKLFF. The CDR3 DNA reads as TGTGCCAGCAGTCCACAGGGAGAATCGGCTCCTAATGAAAAACTGTTTTTT.

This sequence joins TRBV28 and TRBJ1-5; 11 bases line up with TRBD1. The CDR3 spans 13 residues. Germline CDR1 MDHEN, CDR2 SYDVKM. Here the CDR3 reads CATSGTGGQPQHF. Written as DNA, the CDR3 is TGTGCTACAAGTGGGACAGGGGGTCAGCCCCAGCATTTT. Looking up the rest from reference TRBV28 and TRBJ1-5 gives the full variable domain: DVKVTQSSRYLVKRTGEKVFLECVQDMDHENMFWYRQDPGLGLRLIYFSYDVKMKEKGDIPEGYSVSREKKERFSLILESASTNQTSMYLCATSGTGGQPQHFGDGTRLSIL.

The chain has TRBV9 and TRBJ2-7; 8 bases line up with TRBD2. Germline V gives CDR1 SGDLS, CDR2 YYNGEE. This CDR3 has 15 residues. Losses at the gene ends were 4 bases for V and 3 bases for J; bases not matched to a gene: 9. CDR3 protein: CASSPSGTSFYEQYF. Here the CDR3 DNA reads TGTGCCAGCAGCCCTTCCGGGACTAGTTTCTACGAGCAGTACTTC.

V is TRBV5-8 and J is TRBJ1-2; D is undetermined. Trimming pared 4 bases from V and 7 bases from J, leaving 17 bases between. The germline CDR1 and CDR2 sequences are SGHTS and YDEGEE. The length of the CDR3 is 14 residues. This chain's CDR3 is CASSTPPREGGYTF. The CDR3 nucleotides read TGTGCCAGCAGCACCCCCCCACGGGAGGGTGGCTACACCTTC.

The CDR3 nucleotides are TGTGCCAGCAGTTTTGGGAGGGAGGGCCGAGGTTCGCAGTTCTTC. Translation gives CASSFGREGRGSQFF. The chain joins TRBV27 to TRBJ2-1, with 7 bases lining up with TRBD2. With V trimmed by 3 bases and J by 12 bases, 14 bases remained unmatched. The germline CDR1 and CDR2 sequences are MNHEY and SMNVEV (reference sequence). The CDR3 runs 15 residues.

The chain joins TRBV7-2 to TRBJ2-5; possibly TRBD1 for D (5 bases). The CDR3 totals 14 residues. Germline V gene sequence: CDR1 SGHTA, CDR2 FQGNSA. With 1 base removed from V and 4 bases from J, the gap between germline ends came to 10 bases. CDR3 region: CASSLEVGRETQYF. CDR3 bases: TGTGCCAGCAGCTTAGAGGTGGGGCGAGAGACCCAGTACTTC. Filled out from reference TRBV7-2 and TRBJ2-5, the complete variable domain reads GAGVSQSPSNKVTEKGKDVELRCDPISGHTALYWYRQSLGQGLEFLIYFQGNSAPDKSGLPSDRFSAERTGGSVSTLTIQRTQQEDSAVYLCASSLEVGRETQYFGPGTRLLVL.

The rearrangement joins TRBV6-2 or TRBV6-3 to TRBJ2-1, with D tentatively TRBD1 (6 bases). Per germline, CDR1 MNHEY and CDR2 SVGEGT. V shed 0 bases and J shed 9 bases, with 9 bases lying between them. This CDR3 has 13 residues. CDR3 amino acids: CASSYSRGGEQFF. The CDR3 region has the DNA TGTGCCAGCAGTTACTCCAGGGGCGGTGAGCAGTTCTTC.

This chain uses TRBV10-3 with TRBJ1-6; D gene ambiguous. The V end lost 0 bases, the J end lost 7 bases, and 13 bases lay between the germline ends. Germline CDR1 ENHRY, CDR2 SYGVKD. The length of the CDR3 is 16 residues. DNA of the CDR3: TGTGCCATCAGTGAGTCGCCCGGGCGGAAGAATTCACCCCTCCACTTT. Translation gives CAISESPGRKNSPLHF.

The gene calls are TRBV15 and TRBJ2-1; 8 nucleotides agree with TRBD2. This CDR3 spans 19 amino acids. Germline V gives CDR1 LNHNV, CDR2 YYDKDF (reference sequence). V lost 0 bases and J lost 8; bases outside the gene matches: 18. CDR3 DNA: TGTGCCACCAGCAGAGATTCCAGCGGGAGATGGCCTTTTCGGGATGAGCAGTTCTTC. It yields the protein CATSRDSSGRWPFRDEQFF. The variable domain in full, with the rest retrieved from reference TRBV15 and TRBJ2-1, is DAMVIQNPRYQVTQFGKPVTLSCSQTLNHNVMYWYQQKSSQAPKLLFHYYDKDFNNEADTPDNFQSRRPNTSFCFLDIRSPGLGDTAMYLCATSRDSSGRWPFRDEQFFGPGTRLTVL.

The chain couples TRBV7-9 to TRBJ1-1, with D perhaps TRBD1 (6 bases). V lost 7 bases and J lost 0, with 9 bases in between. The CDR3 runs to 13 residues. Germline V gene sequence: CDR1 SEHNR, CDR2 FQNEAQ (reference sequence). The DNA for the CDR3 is TGTGCCAGCAATGGACAGTTGAACACTGAAGCTTTCTTT. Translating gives CASNGQLNTEAFF.

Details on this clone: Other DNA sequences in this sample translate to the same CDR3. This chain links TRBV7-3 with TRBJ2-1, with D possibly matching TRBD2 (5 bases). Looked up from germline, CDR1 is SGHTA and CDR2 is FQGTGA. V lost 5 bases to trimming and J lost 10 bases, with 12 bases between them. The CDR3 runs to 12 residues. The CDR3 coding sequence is TGTGCCAGCAGCCTAGTGGGCGGGGAGCAGTTCTTC. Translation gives CASSLVGGEQFF.

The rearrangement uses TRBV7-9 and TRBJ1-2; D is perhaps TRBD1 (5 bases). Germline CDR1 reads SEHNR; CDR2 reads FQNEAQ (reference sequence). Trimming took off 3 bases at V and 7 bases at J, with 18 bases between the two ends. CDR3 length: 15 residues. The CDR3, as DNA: TGTGCCAGCAGCTTGGGTTTTTCCAGGGAAGTTGGCTACACCTTC. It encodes CASSLGFSREVGYTF.

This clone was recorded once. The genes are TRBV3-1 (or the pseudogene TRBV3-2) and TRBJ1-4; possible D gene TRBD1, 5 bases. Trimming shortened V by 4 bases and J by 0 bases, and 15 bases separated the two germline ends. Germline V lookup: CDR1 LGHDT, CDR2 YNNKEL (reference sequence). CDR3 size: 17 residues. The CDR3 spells CASSPGVWAATNEKLFF. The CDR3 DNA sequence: TGTGCCAGCAGCCCGGGGGTTTGGGCAGCAACTAATGAAAAACTGTTTTTT.

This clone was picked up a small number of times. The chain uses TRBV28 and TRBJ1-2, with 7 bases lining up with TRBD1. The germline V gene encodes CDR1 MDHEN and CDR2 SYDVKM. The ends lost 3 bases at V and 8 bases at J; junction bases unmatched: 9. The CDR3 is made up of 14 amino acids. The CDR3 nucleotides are TGTGCCAGCAGTTTTGGTCAGGGGGTAGGCGGCTACACCTTC. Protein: CASSFGQGVGGYTF.

CDR3 in DNA: TGTGCCAGCAGTAAACAGGGCCGGGGGGAGCAGTACTTC. Translating gives CASSKQGRGEQYF. The rearrangement uses TRBV7-9 and TRBJ2-7; possibly TRBD1 or TRBD2 for D (6 bases each). The CDR3 is 13 residues long. The germline CDR1 and CDR2 sequences are SEHNR and FQNEAQ (reference sequence). V lost 6 bases, J lost 7 bases, and 16 bases lay in between.

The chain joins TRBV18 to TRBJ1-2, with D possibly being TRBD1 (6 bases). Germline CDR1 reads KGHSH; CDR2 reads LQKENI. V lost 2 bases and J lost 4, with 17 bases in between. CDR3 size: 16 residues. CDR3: CASSPTTRGQTYGYTF. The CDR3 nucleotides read TGTGCCAGCTCACCAACAACCCGTGGACAGACCTATGGCTACACCTTC.

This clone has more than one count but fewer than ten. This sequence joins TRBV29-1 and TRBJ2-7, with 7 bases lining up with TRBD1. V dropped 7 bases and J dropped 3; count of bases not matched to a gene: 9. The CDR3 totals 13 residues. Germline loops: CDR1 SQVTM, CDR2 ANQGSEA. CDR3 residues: CSAASGQSYEQYF. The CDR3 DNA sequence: TGCAGCGCCGCTTCGGGACAGAGCTACGAGCAGTACTTC.

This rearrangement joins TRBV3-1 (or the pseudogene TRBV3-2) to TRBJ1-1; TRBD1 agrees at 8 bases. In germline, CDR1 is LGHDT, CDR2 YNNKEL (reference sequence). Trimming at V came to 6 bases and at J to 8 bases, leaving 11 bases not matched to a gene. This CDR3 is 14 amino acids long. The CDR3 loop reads CASSWQGASGEAFF. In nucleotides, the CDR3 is TGTGCCAGCAGTTGGCAGGGGGCCTCGGGGGAAGCTTTCTTT.